Listed below are T cell receptor beta chains from one sample, sequenced in a study of T-cell reconstitution after alpha-beta-depleted transplantation in children. TCRdb used MiXCR to reprocess the PCR reads, holding one entry per CDR3 protein. The sample lists under 400,000 distinct CDR3 sequences; about a quarter were seen once. The input for sequencing was PBMCs, mostly from graft donor cells, taken 180 days after TCRalphabeta/CD19-depleted stem cell transplant. The receptors were gathered from a male patient younger than 18 who had a stem cell transplant for acute lymphoblastic leukemia, so the T cells may come from the graft donor. Both conserved end residues are trimmed from each CDR3.

v_call,cdr3_length,cdr3_aa
TRBV11-2,11,ASSLEGTGGAF
TRBV3-1,9,ASSQPGNQF
TRBV7-9,11,ASSLGRSQPQH
TRBV29-1,11,SAGTGLTGELF
TRBV25-1,14,ASSESWLAGYNEQF
TRBV5-5,11,ATTSGNRDTQY
TRBV15,14,ATSFLAGGVEETQY
TRBV5-1,13,ASSLLGTRPNEQF
TRBV20-1,14,SAGSTGTGKLHEQY
TRBV29-1,12,SVDSGVNTGELF
TRBV5-6,13,ASSTGTGRNTEAF
TRBV5-1,10,ASSLESETQY
TRBV27,15,ASSFSVRTSSYNEQF
TRBV10-3,10,AISRGLTEAF
TRBV12-3/TRBV12-4,12,ASSRFSSGDTQY
TRBV29-1,9,SVVPGSSAF
TRBV3-1,15,ASSQESPNRPTYEQY
TRBV21-1,16,ASSLRSGTSGMVYEQY
TRBV29-1,13,SVVFGGGGNQPQH
TRBV29-1,13,SVERRDRGTYEQY
TRBV5-1,16,ASSLPGLRGSVDNEQF
TRBV6-5,15,ASSYGMIWTRNDEQY
TRBV5-5,13,ASSRLTGPTGELF
TRBV5-5,11,ASSFSSSREQY
TRBV3-1,14,ASSGRDRAAYNEQF
TRBV3-1,12,ASSQWDRPYEQY
TRBV5-1,11,ASSLGQATEQY
TRBV7-6,14,ASSSLTGGGADTQY
TRBV5-6,10,ASSLNYNEQF
TRBV4-1,12,ASSQTILGDTQY
TRBV18,13,ASSLGQGVTDTQY
TRBV7-3,10,ASSFRQGPQY
TRBV15,13,ATSRGYGASYEQY
TRBV7-2,12,ASSSTNMNTEAF
TRBV15,17,ATTIAGPWRERSYNEQF
TRBV29-1,12,SVEDRQGLSEQY
TRBV7-8,11,ASSLGGPNGAF
TRBV11-2,14,ASSLFERKTYNEQF
TRBV9,13,ASSAGTEQGYEQY
TRBV7-9,12,ASTPRGGSYEQY